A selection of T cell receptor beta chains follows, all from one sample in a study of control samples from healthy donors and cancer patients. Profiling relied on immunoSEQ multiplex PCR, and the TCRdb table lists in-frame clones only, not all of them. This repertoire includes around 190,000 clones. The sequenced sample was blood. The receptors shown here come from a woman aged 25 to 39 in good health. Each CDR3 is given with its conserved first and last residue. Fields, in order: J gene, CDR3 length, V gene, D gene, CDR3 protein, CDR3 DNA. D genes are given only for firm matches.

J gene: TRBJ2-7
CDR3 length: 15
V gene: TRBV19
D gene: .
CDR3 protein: CASSIDGGAGYEQYF
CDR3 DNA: TGTGCCAGTAGTATCGACGGTGGAGCCGGCTACGAGCAGTACTTC

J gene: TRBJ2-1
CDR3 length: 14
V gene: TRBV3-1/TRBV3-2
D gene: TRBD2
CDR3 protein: CASSQGAGGSEQFF
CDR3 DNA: TGTGCCAGCAGCCAAGGAGCGGGGGGTAGTGAGCAGTTCTTC

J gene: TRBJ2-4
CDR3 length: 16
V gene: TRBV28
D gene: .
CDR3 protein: CASRAGAGQGGNIQYF
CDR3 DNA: TGTGCCAGCAGAGCGGGGGCCGGACAGGGTGGGAACATTCAGTACTTC

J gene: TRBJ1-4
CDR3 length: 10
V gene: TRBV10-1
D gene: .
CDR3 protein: CASCNEKLFF
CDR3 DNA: TGCGCCAGTTGTAATGAAAAACTGTTTTTT

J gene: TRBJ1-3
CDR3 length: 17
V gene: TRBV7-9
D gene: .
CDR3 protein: CASSLSGGGQAGNTIYF
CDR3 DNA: TGTGCCAGCAGCTTATCTGGCGGTGGTCAGGCTGGAAACACCATATATTTT

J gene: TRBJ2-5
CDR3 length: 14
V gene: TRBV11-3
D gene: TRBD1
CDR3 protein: CASSDPTGKETQYF
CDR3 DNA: TGTGCCAGCAGCGACCCGACAGGGAAAGAGACCCAGTACTTC

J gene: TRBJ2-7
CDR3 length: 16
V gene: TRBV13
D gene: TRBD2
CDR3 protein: CASSSRDGGTLYEQYF
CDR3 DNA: TGTGCCAGCAGCTCTCGGGACGGGGGGACCCTTTACGAGCAGTACTTC

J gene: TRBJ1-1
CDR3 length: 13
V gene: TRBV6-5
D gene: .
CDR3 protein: CASTPPMNTEAFF
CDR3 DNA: TGTGCCAGCACTCCCCCCATGAACACTGAAGCTTTCTTT

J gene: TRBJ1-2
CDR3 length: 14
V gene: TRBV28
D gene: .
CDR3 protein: CASSPTAPTGGYTF
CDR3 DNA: TGTGCCAGCAGTCCAACCGCTCCGACCGGGGGCTACACCTTC

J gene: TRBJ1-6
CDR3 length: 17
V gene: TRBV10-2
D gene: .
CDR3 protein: CASSESRVPFFDSPLHF
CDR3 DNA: TGCGCCAGCAGTGAGTCTAGGGTCCCATTTTTCGATTCACCCCTCCACTTT

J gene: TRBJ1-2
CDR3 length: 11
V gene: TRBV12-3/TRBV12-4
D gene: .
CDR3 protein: CASSSGDGYTF
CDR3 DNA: TGTGCCAGCAGTTCGGGGGATGGCTACACCTTC

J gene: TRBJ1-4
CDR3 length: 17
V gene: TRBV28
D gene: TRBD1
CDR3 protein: CASSRDRVEGVGEKLFF
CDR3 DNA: TGTGCCAGCTCCCGGGACAGGGTGGAGGGGGTTGGTGAAAAACTGTTTTTT

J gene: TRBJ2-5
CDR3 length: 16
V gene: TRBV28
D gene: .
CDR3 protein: CASSLVFAGGKETQYF
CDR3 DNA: TGTGCCAGCAGTTTAGTTTTCGCAGGAGGCAAAGAGACCCAGTACTTC

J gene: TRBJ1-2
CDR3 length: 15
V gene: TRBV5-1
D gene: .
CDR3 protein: CASSLTVSANYGYTF
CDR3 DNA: TGCGCCAGCAGCTTGACAGTCTCAGCTAACTATGGCTACACCTTC

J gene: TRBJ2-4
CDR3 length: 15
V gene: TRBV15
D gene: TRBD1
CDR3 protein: CATRDRRLAKNIQYF
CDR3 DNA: TGTGCCACCAGGGACAGGCGTTTAGCCAAAAACATTCAGTACTTC

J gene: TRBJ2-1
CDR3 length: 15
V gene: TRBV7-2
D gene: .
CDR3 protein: CASSFGGGKGNEQFF
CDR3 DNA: TGTGCCAGCAGCTTCGGAGGGGGGAAAGGCAATGAGCAGTTCTTC

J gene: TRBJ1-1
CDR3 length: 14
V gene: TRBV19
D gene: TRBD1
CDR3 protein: CASSITGGLTEAFF
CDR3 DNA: TGTGCCAGTAGTATAACAGGGGGCTTGACTGAAGCTTTCTTT

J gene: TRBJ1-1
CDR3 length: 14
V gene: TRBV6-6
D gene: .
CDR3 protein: CASSFPGKNTEAFF
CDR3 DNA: TGTGCCAGCAGTTTTCCGGGGAAGAACACTGAAGCTTTCTTT

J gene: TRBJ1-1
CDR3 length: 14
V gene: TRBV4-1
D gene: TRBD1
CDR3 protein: CASSHLLRTGEAFF
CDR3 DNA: TGCGCCAGCAGCCACCTATTAAGGACAGGGGAAGCTTTCTTT

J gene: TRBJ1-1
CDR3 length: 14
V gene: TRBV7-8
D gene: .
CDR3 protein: CASSLMGRGTEAFF
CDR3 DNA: TGTGCCAGCAGCTTAATGGGACGGGGCACTGAAGCTTTCTTT

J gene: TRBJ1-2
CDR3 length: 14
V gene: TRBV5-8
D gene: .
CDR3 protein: CASSLLLSNYGYTF
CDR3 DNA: TGTGCCAGCAGCTTGCTCCTATCTAACTATGGCTACACCTTC

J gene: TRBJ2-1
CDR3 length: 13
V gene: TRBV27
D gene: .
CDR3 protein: CASSYNLANEQFF
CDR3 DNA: TGTGCCAGCAGTTATAACCTAGCCAATGAGCAGTTCTTC